Following are 14 T cell receptor beta chains from one sample sequenced in a study of T cells in Graves' hyperthyroidism and ophthalmopathy (dated by TCRdb to the late 2010s). Libraries were built with multiplex PCR. The instrument was an Illumina HiSeq 2000. The TCR beta CDR3 regions were amplified from the RNA transcripts. For the first round of RT-PCR on the TCR CDR3, the HTBI primer set was used together with the Qiagen OneStep RT-PCR kit. The public reads were reprocessed in TCRdb via fastp at Q25 and MiXCR, keeping in-frame beta chains. Identical CDR3 protein sequences are pooled into one entry, listed with their most common genes and DNA. The sample table holds about 760,000 distinct CDR3 sequences, of which about a third were seen once. Less than 40% of the sample rests with the top ten. Sequenced input: blood. The receptors derive from a woman aged 40 to 50 with Graves' hyperthyroidism.

This clonotype was detected many times. The V gene is TRBV12-3 or TRBV12-4, the J gene TRBJ2-7; perhaps TRBD1 as D (6 bases). The CDR3 has 13 residues. Trimming left V 5 bases short and J 2 bases short, with 10 bases between. CDR3 DNA: TGTGCCAGCAGTCCTGGACAGCCCTACGAGCAGTACTTC. Translation gives CASSPGQPYEQYF.

This clonotype was counted at least ten times. The chain joins TRBV20-1 to TRBJ2-7, with a tentative D call TRBD1 (6 bases). The germline V and J ends were trimmed by 0 bases and 4 bases, with 19 bases remaining between them. CDR1 and CDR2 (germline): DFQATT, SNEGSKA (reference sequence). This CDR3 region has 16 residues. Here the CDR3 reads CSARDHLQGGSYEQYF. The CDR3 nucleotides are TGCAGTGCTAGAGATCACCTACAGGGTGGGTCTTACGAGCAGTACTTC.

The table lists this clonotype with many counts. The chain recombines TRBV29-1 with TRBJ1-1; 7 nucleotides line up with TRBD1. J lost 0 bases, V lost 3 bases, and 4 bases had no gene match. CDR1 is SQVTM, CDR2 ANQGSEA, per germline. CDR3 length: 14 amino acids. The CDR3 nucleotides are TGCAGCGTTGATGGGGACAGCATGAACACTGAAGCTTTCTTT. This translates into CSVDGDSMNTEAFF.

The sample holds one count of this clonotype. V usage is TRBV28 and J usage is TRBJ1-1, with a tentative D call TRBD1 (5 bases). Germline CDR1 reads MDHEN; CDR2 reads SYDVKM. Trimming removed 3 bases at V and 4 bases at J, with 15 bases between. The CDR3 sequence is 15 residues long. The CDR3 is CASSFDGFGGTEAFF. The CDR3 nucleotides are TGTGCCAGCAGTTTCGACGGCTTCGGGGGCACTGAAGCTTTCTTT.

The genes are TRBV6-2 or TRBV6-3 and TRBJ1-1; no clear D gene. Per the germline V gene, CDR1 is MNHEY and CDR2 is SVGEGT. Trimming pared 4 bases from V and 10 bases from J, leaving 13 bases between. This CDR3 is 12 amino acids long. This CDR3 is CASSLPRAGAFF. The DNA for the CDR3 is TGTGCCAGCAGTTTACCACGGGCTGGAGCTTTCTTT.

The V gene is TRBV12-3 or TRBV12-4, the J gene TRBJ2-3, with 9 bases that match TRBD2. The length of the CDR3 is 14 residues. Germline trimming cut 6 bases from V and 2 bases from J; bases unmatched to any gene: 3. CDR3 residues: CASSPSGDTDTQYF. The CDR3 DNA follows: TGTGCCAGCAGCCCTAGCGGGGACACAGATACGCAGTATTTT.

This clonotype was counted only a few times. This chain links TRBV7-9 with TRBJ2-7; tentative D call: TRBD1 (6 bases). Germline CDR1 and CDR2: SEHNR and FQNEAQ (reference sequence). The CDR3 is 18 residues long. V dropped 8 bases and J dropped 0 bases, with 26 bases sitting between them. This CDR3 reads CASSSADRGTLLSYEQYF. In DNA form, the CDR3 reads TGTGCCAGCTCGTCGGCGGATAGGGGGACATTACTCTCCTACGAGCAGTACTTC.

The rearrangement links TRBV7-6 to TRBJ1-4, with 8 bases identical to TRBD1. Looked up from germline, CDR1 is SGHVS and CDR2 is FNYEAQ. The CDR3 is 17 residues long. With 1 base clipped from V and 0 bases from J, the junction kept 4 bases outside the gene matches. The chain's CDR3 is CASSLVGTGPTNEKLFF. CDR3 sequence (DNA): TGTGCCAGCAGCTTAGTCGGGACAGGACCAACTAATGAAAAACTGTTTTTT.

The V and J genes are TRBV6-5 and TRBJ1-3; 8 bases align to TRBD1. After removal of 6 bases from V and 0 bases from J, the junction contained 4 bases not matched to a gene. The CDR3 is 15 amino acids. Germline CDR1 and CDR2: MNHEY and SVGAGI. CDR3 amino acids: CASRTGAASGNTIYF. Here the CDR3 DNA reads TGTGCCAGCAGGACAGGGGCCGCCTCTGGAAACACCATATATTTT.

The genes are TRBV25-1 and TRBJ2-1; 9 nucleotides agree with TRBD2. The better agreement between TRBJ2-7 and the DNA end casts doubt on the J call. CDR1 and CDR2 from the germline V gene are MGHDK and SYGVNS. CDR3 length: 17 residues. CDR3 sequence reads: CASAPLAGVGEDNEQYF. CDR3 DNA: TGTGCCAGCGCCCCACTAGCGGGTGTGGGGGAAGACAATGAGCAGTACTTC.

In this sample, this clonotype turned up a few times. The chain recombines TRBV6-2 or TRBV6-3 with TRBJ1-5; D gene uncertain. V gave up 2 bases and J gave up 11 bases, with 22 bases separating them. The CDR3 extends over 16 amino acids. Germline V gene sequence: CDR1 MNHEY, CDR2 SVGEGT. The CDR3 sequence: CASSYRIGTATTAQHF. CDR3 sequence (DNA): TGTGCCAGCAGTTACCGGATCGGCACCGCCACGACGGCCCAGCATTTT.

The chain is built from TRBV12-3 or TRBV12-4 and TRBJ2-3; 7 bases are a match to TRBD2. The CDR3 extends over 13 amino acids. Trimming removed 4 bases from V and 3 bases from J; junction bases left unmatched: 1. For the CDR3, the DNA is TGTGCCAGCAGTTCGCGGGAGACAGATACGCAGTATTTT. Amino acids: CASSSRETDTQYF.

This clonotype was seen ten or more times. This chain uses TRBV10-2 with TRBJ1-2; D unclear. This CDR3 has 14 residues. Looked up from germline, CDR1 is WSHSY and CDR2 is SAAADI. V lost 9 bases, J lost 0 bases, and 14 bases lay in between. The CDR3 coding sequence is TGCGCCAGTGGTGCAGATGTAGCTAACTATGGCTACACCTTC. Protein product: CASGADVANYGYTF.

The J gene is TRBJ2-2, the V gene TRBV12-3 or TRBV12-4, with TRBD2 matching 7 bases. The CDR3 runs to 18 residues. V shed 6 bases, J shed 0 bases, and the junction held 13 bases outside the gene matches. The CDR3 region is CASRGIIPSGANTGELFF. DNA for the CDR3: TGTGCCAGCAGAGGAATAATTCCAAGCGGGGCGAACACCGGGGAGCTGTTTTTT.